The 22 T cell receptor beta chains below come from one sample, sequenced in a study of identical twins. TCRdb processed the 5' RACE reads anew with MiXCR; each CDR3 protein has one entry. The sample consists of 450,000 or so distinct CDR3 sequences, 11% to 15% of them appearing once. These same records also appear under a second study, on yellow fever vaccine responses in identical twins.

Sequencing used CD4+ T cells sorted from blood. All receptors come from a woman under 30 in good health.

This clonotype has more than one count but fewer than ten. V is TRBV28 and J is TRBJ2-4; tentative D call: TRBD2 (5 bases). The CDR3 runs to 14 residues. Per the germline V gene, CDR1 is MDHEN and CDR2 is SYDVKM. Trimming took off 6 bases at V and 0 bases at J, with 9 bases between the two ends. CDR3: CASRPGGAKNIQYF. DNA of the CDR3: TGTGCCAGCAGGCCCGGAGGAGCCAAAAACATTCAGTACTTC.

This clonotype was counted a few times. J is TRBJ2-7 and V is TRBV20-1, with 9 bases fitting TRBD2. The V segment lost 3 bases and the J segment 3 bases; nucleotides outside the gene matches: 3. Germline V gene lookup returns CDR1 DFQATT and CDR2 SNEGSKA (reference sequence). There are 13 residues in the CDR3. The CDR3 DNA sequence: TGCAGTGCTAGTGTAGCGGGAGTCTACGAGCAGTACTTC. Translated, it gives CSASVAGVYEQYF.

A few counts support this clonotype. The rearrangement joins TRBV4-2 to TRBJ2-4; the D gene could be TRBD1 or TRBD2 (5 bases each). V shed 0 bases and J shed 7 bases, with 13 bases lying between them. The V gene's germline CDR1 is LGHNA and CDR2 YNFKEQ. The CDR3 is 15 residues long. CDR3 sequence (DNA): TGTGCCAGCAGCCAAGATTGGGGGTCTGGGAACATTCAGTACTTC. Protein sequence: CASSQDWGSGNIQYF.

This clonotype was seen a few times. The chain links TRBV2 to TRBJ2-1; 8 bases are a match to TRBD1. Germline CDR1 SNHLY, CDR2 FYNNEI. V lost 4 bases and J lost 7; bases outside the gene matches: 6. There are 14 residues in the CDR3. The CDR3 loop reads CASSGTGKGNEQFF. DNA for the CDR3: TGTGCCAGCAGTGGGACAGGGAAAGGGAATGAGCAGTTCTTC.

The V gene is TRBV10-3, the J gene TRBJ2-2; 7 bases map to TRBD1. V shed 0 bases and J 1 base; nucleotides not matched to a gene: 2. The CDR3 length is 16 residues. Per germline, CDR1 ENHRY and CDR2 SYGVKD. The CDR3 sequence: CAISESGDRNTGELFF. CDR3 DNA: TGTGCCATCAGTGAGTCGGGGGACAGGAACACCGGGGAGCTGTTTTTT.

The chain uses TRBV7-2 and TRBJ1-3; D remains unclear. Trimming removed 1 base from V and 0 bases from J, with 7 bases in between. The CDR3 contains 15 residues. Per the germline V gene, CDR1 is SGHTA and CDR2 is FQGNSA. The CDR3 is CASSLDPASGNTIYF. The DNA for the CDR3 is TGTGCCAGCAGCTTAGACCCTGCCTCTGGAAACACCATATATTTT. The full variable domain, rest sourced from reference TRBV7-2 and TRBJ1-3, is GAGVSQSPSNKVTEKGKDVELRCDPISGHTALYWYRQSLGQGLEFLIYFQGNSAPDKSGLPSDRFSAERTGGSVSTLTIQRTQQEDSAVYLCASSLDPASGNTIYFGEGSWLTVV.

This chain joins TRBV25-1 and TRBJ2-7; tentatively, D is TRBD1 (6 bases). V dropped 6 bases and J dropped 2 bases, with 11 bases sitting between them. The CDR3 consists of 13 residues. The V gene's germline CDR1 is MGHDK and CDR2 SYGVNS. This CDR3 reads CASSGDTTYEQYF. In nucleotides, the CDR3 is TGTGCCAGCAGCGGGGACACAACCTACGAGCAGTACTTC.

V gene TRBV7-2 combines with J gene TRBJ2-3, with a weak D call TRBD1 (6 bases). This CDR3 comprises 13 residues. V was clipped by 5 bases and J by 5 bases, with 11 bases between them. CDR1 and CDR2 from the germline V gene are SGHTA and FQGNSA. CDR3 in amino acids: CASSHPGVDTQYF. As DNA, the CDR3 is TGTGCCAGCAGCCACCCAGGGGTAGATACGCAGTATTTT.

The chain uses TRBV11-2 and TRBJ2-5, with 7 bases that match TRBD2. The CDR3 contains 17 residues. V lost 1 base to trimming and J lost 7 bases; unmatched junction nucleotides: 15. The germline V gene has CDR1 SGHAT and CDR2 FQNNGV. The CDR3 reads CASSLGPVDSPGGTQYF. The CDR3 bases are TGTGCCAGCAGCTTAGGCCCGGTTGACAGCCCGGGAGGGACCCAGTACTTC. The full variable domain, rest sourced from reference TRBV11-2 and TRBJ2-5, is EAGVAQSPRYKIIEKRQSVAFWCNPISGHATLYWYQQILGQGPKLLIQFQNNGVVDDSQLPKDRFSAERLKGVDSTLKIQPAKLEDSAVYLCASSLGPVDSPGGTQYFGPGTRLLVL.

In its sample, this clonotype was seen a few times. The chain carries TRBV7-9 and TRBJ1-1; D unclear. The CDR3 consists of 13 residues. V lost 2 bases, J lost 6 bases, and 10 bases lay in between. Germline V lookup: CDR1 SEHNR, CDR2 FQNEAQ (reference sequence). Written as DNA, the CDR3 is TGTGCCAGCAGCTTAACGGGGAGGGCTGAAGCTTTCTTT. Translation gives CASSLTGRAEAFF.

This clonotype was seen a few times. This chain links TRBV28 with TRBJ2-1; tentatively, D is TRBD2 (6 bases). With 3 bases removed from V and 8 bases from J, the gap between germline ends came to 17 bases. Germline values: CDR1 MDHEN, CDR2 SYDVKM. The CDR3 sequence is 15 residues long. In nucleotides, the CDR3 is TGTGCCAGCAGTTTCCCTGGGTCCGCGGGGCATGAGCAGTTCTTC. The encoded protein is CASSFPGSAGHEQFF.

This clonotype was detected only a few times. This rearrangement joins TRBV5-6 to TRBJ1-3; no clear D gene. The CDR3 covers 14 residues. V dropped 0 bases and J dropped 1 base, with 5 bases sitting between them. Germline V gene lookup returns CDR1 SGHDT and CDR2 YYEEEE. Here the CDR3 DNA reads TGTGCCAGCAGCTTGGGACTATCTGGAAACACCATATATTTT. Translation gives CASSLGLSGNTIYF.

This clonotype appeared a few times. The chain recombines TRBV7-9 with TRBJ2-2, with TRBD2 matching 10 bases. The CDR3 spans 16 residues. Germline CDR1 SEHNR, CDR2 FQNEAQ (reference sequence). The V gene end was trimmed by 5 bases and the J gene end by 5 bases; junction bases not matched to a gene: 8. The CDR3 bases are TGTGCCAGCAGCACCCGACTAGCGGGCGGGACCGGGGAGCTGTTTTTT. It translates to CASSTRLAGGTGELFF.

This clonotype was observed a few times. This rearrangement joins TRBV20-1 to TRBJ2-4; D remains ambiguous. CDR1 is DFQATT, CDR2 SNEGSKA, per germline (reference sequence). The V end was cut by 3 bases, the J end by 8 bases, with 11 bases between. CDR3 length: 12 amino acids. The CDR3 protein is CSASRTWDIQYF. The CDR3 DNA is TGCAGTGCTAGTAGGACCTGGGACATTCAGTACTTC.

This clonotype was detected only a few times. The chain uses TRBV14 and TRBJ2-3; the D call may be TRBD1 or TRBD2 (5 bases each). The CDR3 is 16 residues long. Per the germline V gene, CDR1 is SGHDN and CDR2 is FVKESK. Trimming stripped 2 bases from V and 0 bases from J, with 12 bases between. The CDR3 here is CASSQPGRTSTDTQYF. The CDR3 region has the DNA TGTGCCAGCAGCCAACCGGGACGTACTAGCACAGATACGCAGTATTTT.

This clonotype was counted only a few times. The chain uses TRBV5-8 and TRBJ2-1, with TRBD1 identical over 7 bases. This CDR3 comprises 14 residues. Losses at the gene ends were 0 bases for V and 10 bases for J; bases not matched to a gene: 7. Germline values: CDR1 SGHTS, CDR2 YDEGEE. In DNA form, the CDR3 reads TGTGCCAGCAGCTTGGACTGGGACAGAGGGGAGCAGTTCTTC. Its translation is CASSLDWDRGEQFF.

This clonotype has just a few counts. The rearrangement joins TRBV7-9 to TRBJ2-7, with 8 bases lining up with TRBD1. Germline values: CDR1 SEHNR, CDR2 FQNEAQ (reference sequence). The CDR3 sequence is 15 residues long. With 2 bases clipped from V and 3 bases from J, the junction kept 6 bases outside the gene matches. CDR3 DNA sequence: TGTGCCAGCAGCTTAAAGAGACAGGGGAGCTACGAGCAGTACTTC. It is translated as CASSLKRQGSYEQYF.

This rearrangement joins TRBV20-1 to TRBJ2-4; D is tentatively TRBD1 or TRBD2 (5 bases each). Germline-derived CDR1 and CDR2 are DFQATT and SNEGSKA (reference sequence). The CDR3 totals 12 residues. V lost 6 bases and J 5 bases, leaving 11 bases between the germline ends. CDR3 loop: CSANRGQNIQYF. In nucleotides, the CDR3 is TGCAGTGCAAACCGGGGCCAAAACATTCAGTACTTC.

This chain links TRBV7-9 with TRBJ1-2, with D tentatively TRBD1 (5 bases). V lost 3 bases and J 0 bases, leaving 8 bases between the germline ends. Looked up from germline, CDR1 is SEHNR and CDR2 is FQNEAQ (reference sequence). This CDR3 spans 14 amino acids. The chain's CDR3 is CASSLGVTNYGYTF. The CDR3 nucleotides read TGTGCCAGCAGCTTGGGGGTTACTAACTATGGCTACACCTTC.

The CDR3 DNA reads TGTGCCAGCAGCTTGGGACCAGGGACAGGGGGCAGAGATACGCAGTATTTT. This codes for CASSLGPGTGGRDTQYF. The rearrangement uses TRBV5-4 and TRBJ2-3; 12 bases match TRBD1. Per germline, CDR1 SGHNT and CDR2 YYREEE (reference sequence). Unmatched junction bases numbered 7, after V lost 0 bases and J lost 5 bases. The CDR3 runs to 17 residues. The full variable domain, completed using reference TRBV5-4 and TRBJ2-3, is ETGVTQSPTHLIKTRGQQVTLRCSSQSGHNTVSWYQQALGQGPQFIFQYYREEENGRGNFPPRFSGLQFPNYSSELNVNALELDDSALYLCASSLGPGTGGRDTQYFGPGTRLTVL.

This clonotype was seen repeatedly, ten times or more. The V gene is TRBV2, the J gene TRBJ2-3; D gene unclear. This CDR3 spans 11 amino acids. Deletions cut 2 bases from V and 5 bases from J, with 2 bases between. Germline V gene sequence: CDR1 SNHLY, CDR2 FYNNEI. The DNA for the CDR3 is TGTGCCAGCAGTGAAATAGATACGCAGTATTTT. Its translation: CASSEIDTQYF. Combining the CDR3 with reference TRBV2 and TRBJ2-3 gives the whole variable domain EPEVTQTPSHQVTQMGQEVILRCVPISNHLYFYWYRQILGQKVEFLVSFYNNEISEKSEIFDDQFSVERPDGSNFTLKIRSTKLEDSAMYFCASSEIDTQYFGPGTRLTVL.

This clonotype was counted only a few times. This chain uses TRBV11-2 with TRBJ1-2; D is uncertain. Trimming pared 1 base from V and 7 bases from J, leaving 7 bases between. In germline, CDR1 is SGHAT, CDR2 FQNNGV. The CDR3 sequence is 12 residues long. CDR3 bases: TGTGCCAGCAGCTTAGTGCTAGCTGGCTACACCTTC. Its translation is CASSLVLAGYTF.